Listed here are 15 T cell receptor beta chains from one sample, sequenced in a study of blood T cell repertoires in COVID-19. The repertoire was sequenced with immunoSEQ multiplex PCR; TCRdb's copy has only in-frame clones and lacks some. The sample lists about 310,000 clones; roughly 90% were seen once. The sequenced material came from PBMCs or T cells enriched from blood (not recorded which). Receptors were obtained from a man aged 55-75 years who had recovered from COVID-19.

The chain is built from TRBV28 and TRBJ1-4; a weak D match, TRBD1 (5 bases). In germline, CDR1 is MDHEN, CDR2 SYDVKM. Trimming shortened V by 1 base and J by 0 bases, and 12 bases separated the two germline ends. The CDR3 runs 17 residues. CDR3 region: CASSLSGQSSTNEKLFF. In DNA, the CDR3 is TGTGCCAGCAGTTTATCCGGACAAAGTTCAACTAATGAAAAACTGTTTTTT.

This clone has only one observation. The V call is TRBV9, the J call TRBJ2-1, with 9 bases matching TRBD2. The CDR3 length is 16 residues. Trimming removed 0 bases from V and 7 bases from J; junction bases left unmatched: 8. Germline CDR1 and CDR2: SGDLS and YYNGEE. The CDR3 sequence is CASSVASVGLANEQFF. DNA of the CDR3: TGTGCCAGCAGCGTAGCGAGCGTGGGACTAGCAAATGAGCAGTTCTTC.

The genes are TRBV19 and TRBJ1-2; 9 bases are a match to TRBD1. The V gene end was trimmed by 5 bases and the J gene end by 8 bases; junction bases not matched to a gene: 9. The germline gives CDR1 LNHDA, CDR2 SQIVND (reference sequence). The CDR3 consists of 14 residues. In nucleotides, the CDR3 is TGTGCCAGTAGTCTCCGACAGGGGGATCGGGGCTACACCTTC. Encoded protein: CASSLRQGDRGYTF.

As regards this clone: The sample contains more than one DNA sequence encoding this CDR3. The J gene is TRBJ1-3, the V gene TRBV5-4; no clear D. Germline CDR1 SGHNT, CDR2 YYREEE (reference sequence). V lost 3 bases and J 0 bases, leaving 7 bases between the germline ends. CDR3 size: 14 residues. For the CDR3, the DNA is TGTGCCAGCAGCTCCCAGGTCTCTGGAAACACCATATATTTT. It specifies CASSSQVSGNTIYF. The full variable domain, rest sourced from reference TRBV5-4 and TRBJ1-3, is ETGVTQSPTHLIKTRGQQVTLRCSSQSGHNTVSWYQQALGQGPQFIFQYYREEENGRGNFPPRFSGLQFPNYSSELNVNALELDDSALYLCASSSQVSGNTIYFGEGSWLTVV.

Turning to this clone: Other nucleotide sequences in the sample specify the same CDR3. The CDR3 region is CASSTSGSYNEQFF. CDR3 in DNA: TGTGCCAGCTCGACTAGCGGGAGCTACAATGAGCAGTTCTTC. This chain links TRBV7-9 with TRBJ2-1; 12 bases agree with TRBD2. V was clipped by 8 bases and J by 3 bases; unmatched bases: 2. The CDR3 is made up of 14 amino acids. Per germline, CDR1 SEHNR and CDR2 FQNEAQ (reference sequence).

CDR3 sequence: CASSRMDRGGEAFF. For the CDR3, the DNA is TGCGCCAGCAGCCGGATGGACAGGGGTGGCGAAGCTTTCTTT. The chain links TRBV5-1 to TRBJ1-1, with 9 bases lining up with TRBD1. J gave up 8 bases and V 4 bases, and 9 bases lay outside the gene matches. Germline assignment: CDR1 SGHRS and CDR2 YFSETQ. The CDR3 has 14 residues.

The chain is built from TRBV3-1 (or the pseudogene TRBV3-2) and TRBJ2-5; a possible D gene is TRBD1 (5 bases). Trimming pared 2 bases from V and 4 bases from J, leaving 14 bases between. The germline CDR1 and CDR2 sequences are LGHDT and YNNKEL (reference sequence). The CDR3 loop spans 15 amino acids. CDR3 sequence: CASSQYRTIGETQYF. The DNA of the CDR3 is TGTGCCAGCAGCCAATACAGGACCATAGGAGAGACCCAGTACTTC.

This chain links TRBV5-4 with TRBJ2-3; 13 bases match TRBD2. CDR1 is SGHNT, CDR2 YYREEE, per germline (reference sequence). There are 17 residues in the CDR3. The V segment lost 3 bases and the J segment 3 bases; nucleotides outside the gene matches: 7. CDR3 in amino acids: CASSSRTSGSTTDTQYF. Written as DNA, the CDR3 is TGTGCCAGCAGCTCCCGGACTAGCGGGAGTACTACAGATACGCAGTATTTT.

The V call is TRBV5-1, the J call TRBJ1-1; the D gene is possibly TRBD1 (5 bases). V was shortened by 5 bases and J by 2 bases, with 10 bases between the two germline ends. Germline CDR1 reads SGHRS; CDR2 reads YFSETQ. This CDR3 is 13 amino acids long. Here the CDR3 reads CASRDSFNTEAFF. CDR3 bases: TGCGCCAGCAGAGACAGTTTCAACACTGAAGCTTTCTTT.

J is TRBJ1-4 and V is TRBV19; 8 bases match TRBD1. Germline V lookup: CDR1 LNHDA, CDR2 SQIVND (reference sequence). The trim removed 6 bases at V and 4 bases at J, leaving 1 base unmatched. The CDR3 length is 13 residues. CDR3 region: CASRDRVNEKLFF. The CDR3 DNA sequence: TGTGCCAGTAGGGACAGGGTTAATGAAAAACTGTTTTTT. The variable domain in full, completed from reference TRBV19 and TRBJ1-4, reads DGGITQSPKYLFRKEGQNVTLSCEQNLNHDAMYWYRQDPGQGLRLIYYSQIVNDFQKGDIAEGYSVSREKKESFPLTVTSAQKNPTAFYLCASRDRVNEKLFFGSGTQLSVL.

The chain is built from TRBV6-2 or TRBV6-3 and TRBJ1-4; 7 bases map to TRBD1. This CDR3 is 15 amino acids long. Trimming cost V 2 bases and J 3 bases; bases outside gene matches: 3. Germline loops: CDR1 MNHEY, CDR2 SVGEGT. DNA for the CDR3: TGTGCCAGCAGTTACGGGACAGTCTCTAATGAAAAACTGTTTTTT. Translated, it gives CASSYGTVSNEKLFF.

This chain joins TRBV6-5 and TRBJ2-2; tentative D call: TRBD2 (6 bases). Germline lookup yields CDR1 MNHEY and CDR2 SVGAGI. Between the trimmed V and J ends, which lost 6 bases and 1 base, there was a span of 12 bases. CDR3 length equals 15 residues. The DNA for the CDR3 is TGTGCCAGCAGCCAAGGGACTTTGAACACCGGGGAGCTGTTTTTT. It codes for CASSQGTLNTGELFF.

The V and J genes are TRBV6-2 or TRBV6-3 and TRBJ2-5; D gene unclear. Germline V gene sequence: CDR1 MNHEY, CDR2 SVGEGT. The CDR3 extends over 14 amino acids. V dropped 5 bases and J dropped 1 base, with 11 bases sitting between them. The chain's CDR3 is CASSNRQPQETQYF. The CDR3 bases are TGTGCCAGCAGTAATCGACAACCCCAAGAGACCCAGTACTTC.

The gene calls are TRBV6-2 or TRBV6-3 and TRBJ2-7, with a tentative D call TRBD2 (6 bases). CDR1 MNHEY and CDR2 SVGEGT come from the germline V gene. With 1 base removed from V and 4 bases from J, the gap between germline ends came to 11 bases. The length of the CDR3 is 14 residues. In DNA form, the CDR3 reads TGTGCCAGCAGTTACTTAAACGGGGGTTACGAGCAGTACTTC. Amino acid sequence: CASSYLNGGYEQYF.

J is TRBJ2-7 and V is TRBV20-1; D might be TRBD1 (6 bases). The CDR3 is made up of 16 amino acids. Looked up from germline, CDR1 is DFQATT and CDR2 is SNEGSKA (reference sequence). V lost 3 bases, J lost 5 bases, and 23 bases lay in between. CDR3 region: CSASHRVDRQDDEQYF. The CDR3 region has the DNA TGCAGTGCTAGTCACAGAGTGGACAGACAAGACGACGAGCAGTACTTC.